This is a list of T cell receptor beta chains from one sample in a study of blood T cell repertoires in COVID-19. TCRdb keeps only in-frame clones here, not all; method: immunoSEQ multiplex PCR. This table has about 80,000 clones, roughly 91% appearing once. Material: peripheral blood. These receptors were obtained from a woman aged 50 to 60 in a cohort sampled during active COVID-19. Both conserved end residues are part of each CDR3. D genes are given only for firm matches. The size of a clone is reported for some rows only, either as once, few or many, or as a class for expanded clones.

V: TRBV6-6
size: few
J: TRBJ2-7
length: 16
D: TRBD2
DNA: TGTGCCAGCAGTTCAGCGGGATACACTCTCTCCTACGAGCAGTACTTC
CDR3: CASSSAGYTLSYEQYF

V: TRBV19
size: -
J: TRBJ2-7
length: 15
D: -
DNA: TGTGCCAGTAGTATTAAGGCGGCAGGGTCGGGCGAGCAGTACTTC
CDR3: CASSIKAAGSGEQYF

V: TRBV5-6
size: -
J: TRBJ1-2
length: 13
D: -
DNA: TGTGCCAGCAGCTTAAGGGGTAACTATGGCTACACCTTC
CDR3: CASSLRGNYGYTF

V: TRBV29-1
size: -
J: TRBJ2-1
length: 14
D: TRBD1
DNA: TGCAGCGTTGCCCAACAGGGGATGTACAATGAGCAGTTCTTC
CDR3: CSVAQQGMYNEQFF

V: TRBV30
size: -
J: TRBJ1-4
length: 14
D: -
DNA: TGTGCCTGGAGTAGGGGGGGGGCTAACGAAAAACTGTTTTTT
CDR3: CAWSRGGANEKLFF

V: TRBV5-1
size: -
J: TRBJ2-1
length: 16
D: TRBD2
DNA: TGCGCCAGCAGCTTTAAGGGGACTAGCGGCTACAATGAGCAGTTCTTC
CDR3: CASSFKGTSGYNEQFF

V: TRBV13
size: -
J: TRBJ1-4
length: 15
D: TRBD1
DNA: TGTGCCAGCAGCTTAGGAGGGGGCGCTCACGAAAAACTGTTTTTT
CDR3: CASSLGGGAHEKLFF

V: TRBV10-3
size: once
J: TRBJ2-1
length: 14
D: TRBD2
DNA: TGTGCCACCGTTAGCGGGAGACCGCACAATGAGCAGTTCTTC
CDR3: CATVSGRPHNEQFF

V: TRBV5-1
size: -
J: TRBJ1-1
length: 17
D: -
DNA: TGCGCCAGCAGCTTGCTATATCGAACAGGGACGAACACTGAAGCTTTCTTT
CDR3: CASSLLYRTGTNTEAFF

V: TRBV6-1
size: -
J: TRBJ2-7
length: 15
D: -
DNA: TGTGCCAGCAGTGAAGGCTTTGTCAGCTCCTACGAGCAGTACTTC
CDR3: CASSEGFVSSYEQYF

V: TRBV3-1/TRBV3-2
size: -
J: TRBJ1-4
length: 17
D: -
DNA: TGTGCCAGCAGCCCATTAAATTCCAGGAGGGAAAATGAAAAACTGTTTTTT
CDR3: CASSPLNSRRENEKLFF

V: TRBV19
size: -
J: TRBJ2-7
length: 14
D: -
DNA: TGTGCCAGTAGTATGTTCGGGGGGCCTTACGAGCAGTACTTC
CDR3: CASSMFGGPYEQYF

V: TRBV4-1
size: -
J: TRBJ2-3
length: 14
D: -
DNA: TGCGCCAGCAGCCAAGGAGGTAACCCAGATACGCAGTATTTT
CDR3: CASSQGGNPDTQYF

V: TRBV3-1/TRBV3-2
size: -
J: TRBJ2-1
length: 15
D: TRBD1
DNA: TGTGCCAGCAGCCCCGAGACAGGGGGCTACAATGAGCAGTTCTTC
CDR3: CASSPETGGYNEQFF

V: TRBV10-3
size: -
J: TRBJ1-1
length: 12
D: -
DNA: TGTGCCATCAGTGAGCGGCAGGCTCCTGCTTTCTTT
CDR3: CAISERQAPAFF

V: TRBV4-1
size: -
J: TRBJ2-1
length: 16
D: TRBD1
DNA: TGCGCCAGCAGCCATCTCGGGACAGGGTCCTACAATGAGCAGTTCTTC
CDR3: CASSHLGTGSYNEQFF

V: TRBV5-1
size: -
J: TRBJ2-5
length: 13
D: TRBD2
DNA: TGCGCCAGCAGCCAGGGACTACAAGAGACCCAGTACTTC
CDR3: CASSQGLQETQYF

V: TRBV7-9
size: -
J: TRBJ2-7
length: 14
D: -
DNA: TGTGCCAGCAGCCCCAGGGCCTCGGCCAACGAGCAGTACTTC
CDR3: CASSPRASANEQYF

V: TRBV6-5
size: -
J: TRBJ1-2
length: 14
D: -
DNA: TGTGCCAGCAGAAGTACAGGGACCCAAGGAGGCTACACCTTC
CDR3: CASRSTGTQGGYTF

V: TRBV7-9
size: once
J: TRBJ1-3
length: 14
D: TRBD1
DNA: TGTGCCAGCAGCTTAACAGGGGTCGGAAACACCATATATTTT
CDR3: CASSLTGVGNTIYF

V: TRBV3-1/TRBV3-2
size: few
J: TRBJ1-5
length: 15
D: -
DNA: TGTGCCAGCAGCCAAGGAGTTATAGGCAATCAGCCCCAGCATTTT
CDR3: CASSQGVIGNQPQHF

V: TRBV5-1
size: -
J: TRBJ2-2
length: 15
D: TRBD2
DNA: TGCGCCAGCAGCTCCAACTCAGCTAGCGGGAGTCAGCTGTTTTTT
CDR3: CASSSNSASGSQLFF

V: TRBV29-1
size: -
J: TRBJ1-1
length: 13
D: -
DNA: TGCAGCGGACAGACAGGCCCGAACACTGAAGCTTTCTTT
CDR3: CSGQTGPNTEAFF

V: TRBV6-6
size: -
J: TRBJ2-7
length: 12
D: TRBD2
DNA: TGTGCCAGCAGGCGGGGGGCAGGGGAGGGGTACTTC
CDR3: CASRRGAGEGYF